This T cell receptor (beta chain) was obtained from a study of T cells in Graves' hyperthyroidism and ophthalmopathy. This clonotype was observed at least ten times. Its antigen is not identified. The authors deemed Graves' hyperthyroidism stable absent ophthalmopathy progression within 18 months. PBMCs were sourced from roughly 9.3 ml fresh peripheral blood. Germline-derived CDR1 and CDR2 are SQVTM and ANQGSEA. This CDR3 spans 12 amino acids. Trimming pared 6 bases from V and 8 bases from J, leaving 13 bases between. Study-wide findings and caveats: Blood also showed most of the thyroid clonotypes that were expanded above 0.001. Progression to ophthalmopathy was predicted a median of roughly seven months early.

There were TCR beta CDR3 regions amplified from RNA transcripts. Researchers ran a first-round RT-PCR on the TCR CDR3 using the HTBI primer set. MiXCR, run by TCRdb on the multiplex PCR reads, gives a single entry per CDR3 protein. The sample holds roughly 700,000 distinct CDR3 sequences, roughly 17% seen once. The clonotype originates from a man aged 45-60 years with Graves' hyperthyroidism. The material sequenced was blood. The J gene is TRBJ1-4, the V gene TRBV29-1; D may be TRBD1 (5 bases). CDR3 residues: CSVDRGDEKLFF. For the CDR3, the DNA is TGCAGCGTGGACCGCGGGGACGAAAAACTGTTTTTT.